Below are 15 T cell receptor beta chains sequenced from a single sample in a study of blood T cell repertoires in COVID-19. The repertoire was sequenced with immunoSEQ multiplex PCR; TCRdb's copy has only in-frame clones and lacks some. The sample has 200,000 to 250,000 clones; 88% are singletons. The specimen sequenced was peripheral blood. The receptor source for this set is a woman aged 30 to 39 with COVID-19, enrolled during active disease.

The rearrangement joins TRBV11-2 to TRBJ2-1, with 8 bases lining up with TRBD2. Germline V CDR1 and CDR2: SGHAT, FQNNGV. This CDR3 spans 14 amino acids. With 5 bases clipped from V and 9 bases from J, the junction kept 9 bases outside the gene matches. For the CDR3, the DNA is TGTGCCAGCAGCCAAACACGGGGGGGCAGTGAGCAGTTCTTC. Translating gives CASSQTRGGSEQFF.

The chain links TRBV28 to TRBJ1-2; no clear D. CDR1 and CDR2 (germline): MDHEN, SYDVKM. Trimming cost V 4 bases and J 6 bases, with 9 bases left between them. The CDR3 is made up of 12 amino acids. This CDR3 is CASSSAGDGYTF. The CDR3 bases are TGTGCCAGCAGTTCCGCCGGGGATGGCTACACCTTC.

V is TRBV5-4 and J is TRBJ2-3; D may be TRBD1 (5 bases). V was pared by 1 base and J by 2 bases, with 11 bases between. CDR3 size: 15 residues. CDR1 and CDR2 from the germline V gene are SGHNT and YYREEE (reference sequence). CDR3 DNA sequence: TGTGCCAGCAGCTTGTCAACAGGATACACAGATACGCAGTATTTT. This encodes CASSLSTGYTDTQYF. Full variable domain (rest looked up from reference TRBV5-4 and TRBJ2-3): ETGVTQSPTHLIKTRGQQVTLRCSSQSGHNTVSWYQQALGQGPQFIFQYYREEENGRGNFPPRFSGLQFPNYSSELNVNALELDDSALYLCASSLSTGYTDTQYFGPGTRLTVL.

This chain links TRBV10-3 with TRBJ2-7, with a weak D call TRBD2 (5 bases). V dropped 6 bases and J dropped 5 bases, with 11 bases sitting between them. Germline-derived CDR1 and CDR2 are ENHRY and SYGVKD. The CDR3 loop spans 12 amino acids. DNA for the CDR3: TGTGCCATCAGGGGAGCCGGGGACGAGCAGTACTTC. Protein sequence: CAIRGAGDEQYF.

V and J are TRBV6-5 and TRBJ1-1, with 9 positions matching TRBD1. The V gene's germline CDR1 is MNHEY and CDR2 SVGAGI. The CDR3 spans 16 residues. V was pared by 2 bases and J by 0 bases, with 4 bases of the junction left unmatched. CDR3: CASSYGTGLMNTEAFF. The CDR3 bases are TGTGCCAGCAGTTACGGGACAGGGCTAATGAACACTGAAGCTTTCTTT.

The chain combines TRBV7-2 with TRBJ2-5; 9 nucleotides line up with TRBD2. Trimming took 0 bases from V and 1 from J; bases not matched to a gene: 3. CDR3 size: 16 residues. From germline, CDR1 is SGHTA and CDR2 FQGNSA. The CDR3 DNA follows: TGTGCCAGCAGCTTAGCTAGCGGGAGCGGCCAAGAGACCCAGTACTTC. Its translation: CASSLASGSGQETQYF. Full variable domain (outside the CDR3, taken from reference TRBV7-2 and TRBJ2-5): GAGVSQSPSNKVTEKGKDVELRCDPISGHTALYWYRQSLGQGLEFLIYFQGNSAPDKSGLPSDRFSAERTGGSVSTLTIQRTQQEDSAVYLCASSLASGSGQETQYFGPGTRLLVL.

This sequence joins TRBV6-2 or TRBV6-3 and TRBJ2-3; possibly TRBD2 for D (5 bases). The germline gives CDR1 MNHEY, CDR2 SVGEGT. CDR3 length: 14 residues. Trimming removed 4 bases at V and 6 bases at J, with 14 bases between. CDR3 DNA sequence: TGTGCCAGCAGTTCAAGTACCTCGGGGGATACGCAGTATTTT. Protein sequence: CASSSSTSGDTQYF.

This chain joins TRBV6-5 and TRBJ1-2; D is undetermined. Trimming cost V 1 base and J 10 bases, with 16 bases left between them. Germline assignment: CDR1 MNHEY and CDR2 SVGAGI. This CDR3 is 14 amino acids long. CDR3 sequence reads: CASSYLGPERDYTF. For the CDR3, the DNA is TGTGCCAGCAGTTACTTAGGGCCGGAGAGGGACTACACCTTC.

The chain links TRBV7-2 to TRBJ1-1; the D is unclear. The CDR3 sequence is 13 residues long. Germline assignment: CDR1 SGHTA and CDR2 FQGNSA. V lost 5 bases and J lost 4, with 11 bases in between. The CDR3 region is CASSPGLSTEAFF. The CDR3 DNA reads TGTGCCAGCAGCCCAGGCTTGAGCACTGAAGCTTTCTTT.

The chain has TRBV25-1 and TRBJ2-5, with 9 nucleotides matching TRBD1. Germline trimming cut 5 bases from V and 2 bases from J; bases unmatched to any gene: 12. CDR1 is MGHDK and CDR2 is SYGVNS in the germline V gene. CDR3 length: 17 residues. The DNA of the CDR3 is TGTGCCAGCAGTTGGGGGACAGGGTGGAAGGGACAAGAGACCCAGTACTTC. Its protein product is CASSWGTGWKGQETQYF.

The chain carries TRBV7-8 and TRBJ1-3, with a possible D match to TRBD1 (6 bases). This CDR3 contains 18 residues. V lost 2 bases and J 0 bases, leaving 17 bases between the germline ends. CDR1 is SGHVS and CDR2 is FQNEAQ in the germline V gene. CDR3: CASSLSPGTTSSGNTIYF. The CDR3 DNA sequence: TGTGCCAGCAGCTTATCCCCCGGGACAACGAGCTCTGGAAACACCATATATTTT.

The rearrangement uses TRBV27 and TRBJ2-2; 7 bases are shared with TRBD1. From germline, CDR1 is MNHEY and CDR2 SMNVEV (reference sequence). CDR3 length: 16 amino acids. V lost 5 bases, J lost 2 bases, and 8 bases stayed unmatched. The CDR3 DNA is TGTGCCAGCAGTCCGTGGTCAGGGGGAAACACCGGGGAGCTGTTTTTT. Amino acid sequence: CASSPWSGGNTGELFF.

J is TRBJ1-1 and V is TRBV11-2; the D is unclear. The CDR3 is 13 residues long. Trimming shortened V by 3 bases and J by 5 bases, and 10 bases separated the two germline ends. Germline values: CDR1 SGHAT, CDR2 FQNNGV. The chain's CDR3 is CASSFERGTEAFF. The CDR3 region has the DNA TGTGCCAGCAGCTTTGAACGGGGTACTGAAGCTTTCTTT.

The CDR3 coding sequence is TGTGCCAGCAGCTTACGTTACGGGAAGGACGGGGAGCTGTTTTTT. Amino acid sequence: CASSLRYGKDGELFF. The V gene is TRBV7-6, the J gene TRBJ2-2; perhaps TRBD2 as D (5 bases). Germline CDR1 and CDR2: SGHVS and FNYEAQ. The V end lost 2 bases, the J end lost 7 bases, and 14 bases lay between the germline ends. The CDR3 runs 15 residues. The entire variable domain, with the rest obtained from reference TRBV7-6 and TRBJ2-2, is as follows: GAGVSQSPRYKVTKRGQDVALRCDPISGHVSLYWYRQALGQGPEFLTYFNYEAQQDKSGLPNDRFSAERPEGSISTLTIQRTEQRDSAMYRCASSLRYGKDGELFFGEGSRLTVL.

This clone showed up just once. This chain joins TRBV24-1 and TRBJ1-2; D is undetermined. Germline CDR1 reads KGHDR; CDR2 reads SFDVKD. CDR3 length equals 15 residues. Trimming pared 2 bases from V and 8 bases from J, leaving 17 bases between. The CDR3 sequence: CATSDWFGETEGYTF. The CDR3 coding sequence is TGTGCCACCAGTGATTGGTTCGGAGAGACGGAGGGCTACACCTTC.